The present entry profiles one TCR beta chain with its context. This clonotype appeared a few times. Which antigen it targets is not known. No qualities accompany the bases; no much larger clone lies one base away. The TCR beta CDR3 regions were amplified from RNA transcripts. The first round of RT-PCR for the TCR CDR3 was performed with the HTBI primer set and the Qiagen OneStep RT-PCR kit. Libraries were constructed in a second round of multiplex PCR, after which size selection and purification were carried out. Libraries were sequenced paired-end with 100 bp reads on an Illumina HiSeq2000. The original pipeline was this. Raw data were processed with SOAPnuke, discarding reads with adapters, uncalled bases, mean Phred below 15, or no exact constant-primer or identifier match. High-quality paired reads were merged using COPE v1.2.5, and each unique nucleotide sequence was defined as a clonotype. Clonotypes were aligned to IMGT TRBV, TRBD and TRBJ reference segments using MiTCR v1.1. The analysis was restricted to V-J combinations with a frequency above 0.0001, which together covered 99.2% of the repertoires. The TCS score was defined as F50 (clonal expansion) divided by E x V (chaos), with BLOSUM62-based TCRdist calculated between CDR3 peptides within each V-J. Welch's t-statistics and random forest reduced fewer than 550 V-J features to 10 to 15, which were used in a naive Bayes classifier (R e1071). TCRdb passed the public sequencing reads through fastp at Q25 and MiXCR, retaining productive beta sequences. Each CDR3 protein appears once, grouped with its most common genes and DNA. The V and J calls, along with clone size, are taken from TCRdb and not from the paper's own processing. For this sample the table gives about 160,000 distinct CDR3 sequences, of which 8% to 9.5% were detected only once. More than 20% of the sample lies in the top ten.

Spanning cysteine to phenylalanine, the CDR3 consists of 15 amino acids. Just the 45-base CDR3 DNA is kept, in frame starting at base 1. Via the germline V gene (reference sequence), CDR1 is SGHNT and CDR2 YYREEE. Trimming leaves V shorter by 2 bases and J shorter by 6 bases, with the junction holding 10 bases beyond the gene matches. This entry belongs to a study of T cells in Graves' hyperthyroidism and ophthalmopathy (dated 2019 in TCRdb). About the investigation overall: Peripheral blood samples were taken at the time of initial diagnosis, prior to any treatment. TCR V-J signatures able to tell the groups apart were searched for in a discovery cohort of more than 90 patients, of whom 43 had Graves' ophthalmopathy and around 57 had stable Graves' hyperthyroidism. Whether ophthalmopathy could be predicted prospectively was tested in an independent validation cohort made up of about 18 hyperthyroidism patients plus 17 patients who later progressed to ophthalmopathy. The 100 or so discovery patients were divided at random into training and test sets in a 7:3 ratio. In addition, the study compared T-cell repertoires in thyroid tissue and in blood from over 5 Graves' hyperthyroidism patients. Following sampling, methimazole starting at 30 mg daily was given to hyperthyroidism patients, and high-dose intravenous methylprednisolone was given to ophthalmopathy patients. The paper reports TCR Vbeta CDR3 sequencing of over 130 peripheral blood samples: 43 ophthalmopathy, under 85 hyperthyroidism and approximately 17 progressor patients.

The paper's findings and limits, for the study overall: Ophthalmopathy was separated from stable hyperthyroidism by a 13 V-J signature model, with roughly 88% sensitivity and just over 81% specificity obtained in cross-validation and 80%/75% obtained in testing. Most expanded thyroid clonotypes (frequency above 0.001) were also detected in blood, a finding suggesting that blood repertoires may reflect thyroid immune responses. During validation, the model predicted progression to ophthalmopathy a median of around six months ahead of onset, with roughly 65% sensitivity and less than 85% specificity. No statistical method was used to set the sample size in advance, and investigators knew the group allocation.

Hyperthyroidism patients were newly diagnosed, had a disease duration of under 2 months, and were aged 18 to 65 years. Any patient with an uncontrolled infection, another autoimmune disease, pregnancy or lactation was excluded. Clinical symptoms, serum thyroxine and TRAb, thyroid ultrasound, and orbital computed tomography formed the basis for the diagnoses. Blood from progressor patients was drawn when they were first diagnosed with hyperthyroidism, before any ophthalmopathy symptoms appeared. PBMCs were separated from roughly 10 ml of fresh peripheral blood using Ficoll-Paque density gradient centrifugation. Progressor patients were initially diagnosed with Graves' hyperthyroidism and developed ophthalmopathy during follow-up. Total RNA was extracted with Trizol reagent, and quality was checked on an Agilent 2100 Bioanalyzer.

The TCR originated in a woman between 18 and 30 years old with Graves' hyperthyroidism that later progressed to Graves' ophthalmopathy. The rearranged chain carries TRBV5-4 and TRBJ1-1; the central 7 bases match TRBD1. The material sequenced was blood. The DNA reads TGTGCCAGCAGCTTACGCACAGGGGCGGATTCTGAAGCTTTCTTT. Its coded protein is CASSLRTGADSEAFF.